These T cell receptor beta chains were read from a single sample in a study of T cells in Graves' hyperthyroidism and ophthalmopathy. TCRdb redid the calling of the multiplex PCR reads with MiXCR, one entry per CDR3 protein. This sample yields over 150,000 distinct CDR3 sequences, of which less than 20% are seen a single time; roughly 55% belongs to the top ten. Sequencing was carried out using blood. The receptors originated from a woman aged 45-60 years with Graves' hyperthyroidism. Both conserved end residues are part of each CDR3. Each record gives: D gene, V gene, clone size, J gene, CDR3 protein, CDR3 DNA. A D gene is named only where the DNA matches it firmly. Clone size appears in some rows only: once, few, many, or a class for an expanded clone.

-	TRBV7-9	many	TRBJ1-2	CASRHTGQISYGYTF	TGTGCCAGCAGACATACGGGACAAATCAGCTATGGCTACACCTTC
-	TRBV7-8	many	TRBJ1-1	CASSLALLNEAFF	TGTGCCAGCAGCTTAGCGTTACTGAATGAAGCTTTCTTT
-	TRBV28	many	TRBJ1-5	CASSLAAGVQPQHF	TGTGCCAGCAGTTTAGCGGCCGGAGTACAGCCCCAGCATTTT
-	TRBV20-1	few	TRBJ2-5	CSASSSYQETQYF	TGCAGTGCTAGTTCGTCGTACCAAGAGACCCAGTACTTC
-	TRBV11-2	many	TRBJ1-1	CASSLADSENTEAFF	TGTGCCAGCAGCTTGGCGGACAGCGAGAACACTGAAGCTTTCTTT
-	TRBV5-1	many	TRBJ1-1	CASSLEQGNTEAFF	TGCGCCAGCAGCTTGGAACAGGGGAACACTGAAGCTTTCTTT
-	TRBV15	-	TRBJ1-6	CATGLENNSPLHF	TGTGCCACCGGGCTGGAAAATAATTCACCCCTCCACTTT
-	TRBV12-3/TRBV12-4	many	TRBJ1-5	CASSYPNQPQHF	TGTGCCAGCAGTTACCCGAATCAGCCCCAGCATTTT
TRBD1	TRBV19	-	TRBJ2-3	CASRRTGRSTDTQYF	TGTGCCAGTAGACGGACAGGGAGGTCGACAGATACGCAGTATTTT
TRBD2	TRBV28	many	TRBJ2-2	CASSLAGPNTGELFF	TGTGCCAGCAGTCTAGCGGGTCCGAACACCGGGGAGCTGTTTTTT
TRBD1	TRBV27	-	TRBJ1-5	CASSPQGRHQPQHF	TGTGCCAGCAGTCCACAGGGGAGGCATCAGCCCCAGCATTTT
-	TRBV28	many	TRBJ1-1	CASSTSFPPSKAFF	TGTGCCAGCAGTACATCTTTTCCACCCTCCAAAGCTTTCTTT
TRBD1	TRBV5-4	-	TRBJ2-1	CASSGAGTDNEQFF	TGTGCCAGCAGTGGTGCCGGGACAGACAATGAGCAGTTCTTC
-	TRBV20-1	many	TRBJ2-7	CSVPSSTNYEQYF	TGCAGTGTTCCAAGCAGTACTAACTACGAGCAGTACTTC
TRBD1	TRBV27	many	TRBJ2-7	CASSLSGTGRFYEQYF	TGTGCCAGCAGTTTATCGGGGACAGGGAGATTCTACGAGCAGTACTTC
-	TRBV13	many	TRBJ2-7	CASSLAGWGTHEQYF	TGTGCCAGCAGCCTTGCTGGTTGGGGGACCCACGAGCAGTACTTC
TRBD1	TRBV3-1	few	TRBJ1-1	CASSLAGGAGTEAFF	TGTGCCAGCAGTCTCGCAGGGGGCGCGGGCACTGAAGCTTTCTTT
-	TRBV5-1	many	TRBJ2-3	CASSLAQRSTDTQYF	TGCGCCAGCAGCCTAGCTCAGAGAAGCACAGATACGCAGTATTTT
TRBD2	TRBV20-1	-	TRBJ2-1	CSARGAGGAEQFF	TGCAGTGCTAGGGGAGCGGGAGGAGCTGAGCAGTTCTTC
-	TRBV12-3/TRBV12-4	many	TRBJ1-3	CASSLDTWSSGNTIYF	TGTGCCAGCAGTTTAGACACCTGGAGCTCTGGAAACACCATATATTTT
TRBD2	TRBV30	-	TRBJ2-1	CAWRATSGSDEQFF	TGTGCCTGGAGAGCGACTAGCGGGAGCGATGAGCAGTTCTTC
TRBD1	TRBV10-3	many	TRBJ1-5	CAISAGGPQPQHF	TGTGCCATCAGTGCAGGGGGCCCTCAGCCCCAGCATTTT
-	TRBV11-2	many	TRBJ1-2	CASSRTSTNYGYTF	TGTGCCAGCAGCCGGACATCCACTAACTATGGCTACACCTTC
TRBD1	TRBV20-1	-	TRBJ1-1	CSARDQGTGGPTTEAFF	TGCAGTGCTAGAGATCAGGGGACAGGGGGTCCTACCACTGAAGCTTTCTTT
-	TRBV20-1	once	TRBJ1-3	CSARFLQQKLSGNTIYF	TGCAGTGCTAGATTCCTACAACAGAAACTCTCTGGAAACACCATATATTTT
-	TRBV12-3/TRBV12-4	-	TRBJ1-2	CASSSPFWVGSWGYTF	TGTGCCAGCAGTAGCCCCTTTTGGGTCGGGTCCTGGGGCTACACCTTC
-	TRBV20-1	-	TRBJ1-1	CSARDYRDTEAFF	TGCAGTGCTAGAGACTACAGGGATACTGAAGCTTTCTTT
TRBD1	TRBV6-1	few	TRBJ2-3	CASTRGTGSDTQYF	TGTGCCAGCACCCGCGGGACAGGGTCAGATACGCAGTATTTT
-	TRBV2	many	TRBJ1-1	CASRVGPGTEAFF	TGTGCCAGTCGGGTGGGCCCAGGGACTGAAGCTTTCTTT
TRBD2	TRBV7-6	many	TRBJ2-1	CASSLATSGASSYNEQFF	TGTGCCAGCAGCTTAGCGACTAGCGGGGCGAGCTCCTACAATGAGCAGTTCTTC
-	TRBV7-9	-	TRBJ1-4	CASSQNTGLSKLFF	TGTGCCAGCAGCCAAAACACAGGTTTAAGTAAACTGTTTTTT
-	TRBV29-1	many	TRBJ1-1	CSVEDRGGPNTEAFF	TGCAGCGTTGAAGATCGTGGGGGGCCGAACACTGAAGCTTTCTTT
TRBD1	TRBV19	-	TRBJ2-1	CASSIGQGDNEQFF	TGTGCCAGTAGTATTGGACAGGGGGACAATGAGCAGTTCTTC
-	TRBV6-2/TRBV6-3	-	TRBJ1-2	CASSYSWRARGYTF	TGTGCCAGCAGTTACTCCTGGAGGGCGCGTGGCTACACCTTC
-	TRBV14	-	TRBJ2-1	CASSRAGDLRYNEQFF	TGTGCCAGCAGCCGCGCTGGGGACCTGCGCTACAATGAGCAGTTCTTC
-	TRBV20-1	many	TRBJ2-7	CSAKGSWGYEQYF	TGCAGTGCCAAGGGCAGCTGGGGGTACGAGCAGTACTTC
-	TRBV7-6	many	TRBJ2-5	CASRRGSNQETQYF	TGTGCCAGCAGGCGCGGATCCAACCAAGAGACCCAGTACTTC
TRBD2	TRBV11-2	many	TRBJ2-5	CASSGRTSGSQETQYF	TGTGCCAGCAGCGGCCGGACTAGCGGGAGCCAAGAGACCCAGTACTTC
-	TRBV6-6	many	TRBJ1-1	CASSYRPDFTEAFF	TGTGCCAGCAGTTACCGCCCCGACTTCACTGAAGCTTTCTTT
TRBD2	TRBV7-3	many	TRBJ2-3	CASSVASGNADTQYF	TGTGCCAGCAGCGTCGCAAGCGGGAACGCAGATACGCAGTATTTT
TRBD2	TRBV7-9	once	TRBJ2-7	CASSLVPSGGYEQYF	TGTGCCAGCAGCTTAGTCCCTAGCGGGGGTTACGAGCAGTACTTC
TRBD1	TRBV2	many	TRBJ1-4	CASSPGTGYEKLFF	TGTGCCAGCAGCCCCGGGACAGGATATGAAAAACTGTTTTTT
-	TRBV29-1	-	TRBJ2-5	CSSNGAGEETQYF	TGCAGCAGCAACGGGGCAGGAGAAGAGACCCAGTACTTC
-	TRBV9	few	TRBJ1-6	CASSTGTSRREPLHF	TGTGCCAGCAGCACCGGGACTTCCCGACGGGAACCCCTCCACTTT
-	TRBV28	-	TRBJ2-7	CASNTPGHYEQYF	TGTGCCAGCAATACTCCGGGCCACTACGAGCAGTACTTC
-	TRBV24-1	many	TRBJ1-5	CATSDTTAPSNQPQHF	TGTGCCACCAGTGATACGACAGCGCCAAGCAATCAGCCCCAGCATTTT
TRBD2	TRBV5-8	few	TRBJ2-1	CASRTGTSGRVGNEQFF	TGTGCCAGCAGGACTGGGACTAGCGGGAGGGTGGGCAATGAGCAGTTCTTC
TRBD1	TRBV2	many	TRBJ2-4	CASSRTGTPDLAKNIQYF	TGTGCCAGCAGCCGGACAGGGACACCCGATCTAGCCAAAAACATTCAGTACTTC
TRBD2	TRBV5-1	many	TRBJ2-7	CASSLDAGGGYEQYF	TGCGCCAGCAGCTTGGATGCGGGAGGCGGATACGAGCAGTACTTC
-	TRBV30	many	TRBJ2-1	CAWSVKTDNEQFF	TGTGCCTGGAGTGTAAAGACAGACAATGAGCAGTTCTTC
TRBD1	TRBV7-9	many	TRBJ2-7	CASSPGQGQTYEQYF	TGTGCCAGCAGCCCCGGGCAGGGACAGACCTACGAGCAGTACTTC
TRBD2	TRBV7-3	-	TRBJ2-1	CASGTSGRAGISTDEQFF	TGTGCCAGCGGGACTAGCGGGAGGGCCGGTATAAGTACGGATGAGCAGTTCTTC